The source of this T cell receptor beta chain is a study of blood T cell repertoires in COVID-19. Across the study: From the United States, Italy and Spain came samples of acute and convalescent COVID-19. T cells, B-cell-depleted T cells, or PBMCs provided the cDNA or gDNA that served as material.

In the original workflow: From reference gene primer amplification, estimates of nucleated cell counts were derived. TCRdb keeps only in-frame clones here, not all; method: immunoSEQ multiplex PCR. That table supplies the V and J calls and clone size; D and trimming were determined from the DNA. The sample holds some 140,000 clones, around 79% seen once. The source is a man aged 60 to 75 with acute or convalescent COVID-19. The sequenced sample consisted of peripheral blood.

CDR3 sequence reads: CASSPPGTFEQYF. The CDR3 DNA reads TGTGCCAGCAGTCCTCCCGGGACATTCGAGCAGTACTTC. The gene calls are TRBV6-5 and TRBJ2-7; TRBD1 might be the D (6 bases). The germline CDR1 and CDR2 sequences are MNHEY and SVGAGI. Trimming pared 5 bases from V and 6 bases from J, leaving 14 bases between. This CDR3 region has 13 residues.